This T cell receptor (beta chain) was recovered during a study of T cells in Graves' hyperthyroidism and ophthalmopathy. CDR1 is LNHDA and CDR2 is SQIVND in the germline V gene (reference sequence). V lost 8 bases, J lost 1 base, and 14 bases stayed unmatched. The CDR3 contains 18 residues. The patients, who ranged from 18 to 65 in age, presented with newly diagnosed hyperthyroidism lasting under 2 months. Criteria for exclusion of patients were uncontrolled infection, other autoimmune disease, pregnancy or lactation. Every diagnosis used clinical symptoms, serum thyroxine and TRAb, thyroid ultrasound and orbital computed tomography. Researchers took RNA transcripts and amplified the TCR beta CDR3 regions from them. Primed by the HTBI set, a first-round RT-PCR was run on the TCR CDR3. From the multiplex PCR reads, TCRdb called clonotypes with MiXCR, one entry per CDR3 protein. The sample lists approximately 400,000 distinct CDR3 sequences, approximately 14% occurring once.

The material sequenced was blood. The chain uses TRBV19 and TRBJ2-3, with 11 positions matching TRBD2. The source of this sequence is a woman younger than 35 with Graves' hyperthyroidism that later progressed to Graves' ophthalmopathy. This CDR3 is CASQLGSSGRHRTDTQYF. The CDR3 DNA reads TGTGCCAGTCAACTAGGGTCTAGCGGGAGGCATCGCACAGATACGCAGTATTTT. Filled out from reference TRBV19 and TRBJ2-3, the complete variable domain reads DGGITQSPKYLFRKEGQNVTLSCEQNLNHDAMYWYRQDPGQGLRLIYYSQIVNDFQKGDIAEGYSVSREKKESFPLTVTSAQKNPTAFYLCASQLGSSGRHRTDTQYFGPGTRLTVL.